These T cell receptor beta chains were read from a single sample in a study of T-cell memory formation after mild COVID-19. TCRdb fed the 5' RACE reads into MiXCR, producing one record per CDR3 protein. The repertoire holds approximately 390,000 distinct CDR3 sequences, with about 15% as singletons. The sample consisted of PBMCs or a T cell subset sorted from them (not recorded which). These receptors came from a man between 18 and 29 years old who had mild COVID-19 (a few samples of this study predate the infection). Cell type and time point are not known. Each CDR3 is given with its conserved first and last residue. Fields, in order: V gene, clone size, J gene, D gene, CDR3 protein, CDR3 DNA. D genes are given only for firm matches. Not all rows give a size; the values are once, few, many and, for expanded clones, a class.

TRBV19	NA	TRBJ1-1	NA	CASSWLTKAEAFF	TGTGCCAGTAGTTGGTTGACCAAGGCTGAAGCTTTCTTT
TRBV7-2	many	TRBJ2-3	NA	CASSFSGSRTDTQYF	TGTGCCAGCAGTTTTAGCGGTTCTCGCACAGATACGCAGTATTTT
TRBV4-1	few	TRBJ1-2	NA	CASSQGDFYGYTF	TGCGCCAGCAGCCAAGGGGATTTCTATGGCTACACCTTC
TRBV5-1	few	TRBJ1-1	NA	CASSPSSSGMNTEAFF	TGCGCCAGCAGCCCGTCCTCCAGTGGGATGAACACTGAAGCTTTCTTT
TRBV3-1	NA	TRBJ1-5	NA	CASSGTWGGNQPQHF	TGTGCCAGCAGCGGGACCTGGGGAGGCAATCAGCCCCAGCATTTT
TRBV29-1	NA	TRBJ2-1	NA	CSVPATGQDEQFF	TGCAGCGTGCCGGCGACCGGTCAGGATGAGCAGTTCTTC
TRBV6-2/TRBV6-3	NA	TRBJ2-7	NA	CASSPCEPILCEQYF	TGTGCCAGCAGTCCCTGTGAGCCTATTCTCTGCGAGCAGTACTTC
TRBV9	few	TRBJ1-1	NA	CASSPTGGSTEAFF	TGTGCCAGCAGCCCAACGGGGGGGAGCACTGAAGCTTTCTTT
TRBV4-1	NA	TRBJ2-5	NA	CASSQDPIFHSFQETQYF	TGCGCCAGCAGCCAAGACCCAATATTCCACTCTTTTCAAGAGACCCAGTACTTC
TRBV6-2/TRBV6-3	NA	TRBJ2-7	NA	CASSPQETYEQYF	TGTGCCAGCAGTCCTCAGGAGACCTACGAGCAGTACTTC
TRBV2	NA	TRBJ1-2	NA	CASSERGQGYYGYTF	TGTGCCAGCAGTGAACGGGGCCAGGGCTACTATGGCTACACCTTC
TRBV5-8	NA	TRBJ1-6	TRBD1	CASSIRQGPSPLHF	TGTGCCAGCAGCATTAGACAGGGCCCTTCACCCCTCCACTTT
TRBV10-1	many	TRBJ2-7	NA	CASSEGDSRYEQYF	TGCGCCAGCAGTGAAGGGGACTCCCGCTACGAGCAGTACTTC
TRBV30	few	TRBJ2-5	NA	CAGAERQETQYF	TGTGCCGGGGCGGAGAGACAAGAGACCCAGTACTTC
TRBV11-2	NA	TRBJ1-6	TRBD1	CASSVDRGDSPLHF	TGTGCCAGCAGCGTGGACAGGGGAGACTCACCCCTCCACTTT
TRBV7-8	NA	TRBJ1-2	NA	CASSHPGQSTTSYTF	TGTGCCAGCAGCCACCCAGGACAGTCAACCACAAGCTACACCTTC
TRBV10-3	many	TRBJ2-4	NA	CAISDGGPAKNIQYF	TGTGCCATCAGTGATGGAGGGCCCGCCAAAAACATTCAGTACTTC
TRBV5-1	many	TRBJ2-7	NA	CASSSEGSSYEQYF	TGCGCCAGCAGCTCAGAAGGGAGCTCCTACGAGCAGTACTTC
TRBV7-9	few	TRBJ1-1	NA	CASISMRPKVITEAFF	TGTGCCAGCATTAGCATGAGGCCGAAGGTGATCACTGAAGCTTTCTTT
TRBV7-3	NA	TRBJ1-1	NA	CASSLTKQPNTEDFF	TGTGCCAGCAGCTTAACAAAACAGCCGAACACTGAAGATTTCTTT
TRBV28	NA	TRBJ2-7	NA	CASSLSRPSSSYEQYF	TGTGCCAGCAGTTTAAGTCGACCCTCGAGCTCCTACGAGCAGTACTTC
TRBV18	few	TRBJ2-3	TRBD2	CASSPLDWTSGVYTDTQYF	TGTGCCAGCTCACCCCTCGATTGGACTAGCGGGGTTTATACAGATACGCAGTATTTT
TRBV6-5	few	TRBJ2-6	NA	CASRVRLSSGANVLTF	TGTGCCAGCAGGGTCCGGCTCTCCTCTGGGGCCAACGTCCTGACTTTC
TRBV6-2/TRBV6-3	NA	TRBJ2-1	NA	CATAAYNEQFF	TGTGCCACCGCGGCGTACAATGAGCAGTTCTTC
TRBV4-1	NA	TRBJ2-2	TRBD1	CASSQSRDRAYTGELFF	TGCGCCAGCAGCCAATCCCGGGACAGGGCTTACACCGGGGAGCTGTTTTTT
TRBV18	NA	TRBJ2-3	NA	CASSLTGSSTDTQYF	TGTGCCAGCTCTCTTACAGGCTCTAGCACAGATACGCAGTATTTT
TRBV5-6	NA	TRBJ2-5	NA	CASSLDPKGTQYF	TGTGCCAGCAGCTTGGATCCCAAGGGGACCCAGTACTTC
TRBV6-2/TRBV6-3	many	TRBJ1-1	NA	CASTADIYGFGDTEAFF	TGTGCCAGCACCGCCGACATTTATGGGTTTGGTGACACTGAAGCTTTCTTT
TRBV20-1	NA	TRBJ2-2	TRBD2	CSARDRALAGAGELFF	TGCAGTGCTAGAGATAGGGCACTAGCGGGGGCCGGGGAGCTGTTTTTT
TRBV10-3	NA	TRBJ2-2	TRBD1	CAISGSGQPNTGELFF	TGTGCCATCAGTGGGTCGGGACAGCCCAACACCGGGGAGCTGTTTTTT
TRBV11-3	NA	TRBJ2-1	NA	CASSLNRDEQFF	TGTGCCAGCAGCCTAAACCGGGATGAGCAGTTCTTC